The next 24 T cell receptor beta chains were all read from a single sample in a study of OX40 agonist ivuxolimab in advanced cancers. TCRdb's copy holds only in-frame clones and misses some; the assay was immunoSEQ multiplex PCR. The table includes some 77,000 clones, more than 70% detected once. This sample comprised CD4+ or CD8+ T cells sorted from blood, obtained in a trial of the OX40 agonist ivuxolimab. These receptors were collected from an adult with an advanced solid tumor such as melanoma, head and neck, liver or kidney cancer.

This chain joins TRBV15 and TRBJ2-5, with D tentatively TRBD2 (6 bases). This CDR3 is 16 amino acids long. Trimming took off 0 bases at V and 1 base at J, with 12 bases between the two ends. Germline loops: CDR1 LNHNV, CDR2 YYDKDF (reference sequence). The CDR3 is CATSRERGGLQETQYF. DNA for the CDR3: TGTGCCACCAGCAGAGAAAGAGGAGGGCTCCAAGAGACCCAGTACTTC.

The count of this clone is one. The chain recombines TRBV5-1 with TRBJ2-1; D not resolved. The V gene lost 1 base and the J gene lost 2 bases, with 7 bases spanning the gap. The CDR3 extends over 14 amino acids. Germline CDR1 is SGHRS and CDR2 is YFSETQ. The CDR3 DNA reads TGCGCCAGCAGCTTGAGTACTACCTACAATGAGCAGTTCTTC. Its protein product is CASSLSTTYNEQFF.

Concerning this clone itself: Germline and junction disagree at one end, which may indicate a read error. The gene calls are TRBV30 and TRBJ1-4; D is unclear. Germline loops: CDR1 GTSNPN, CDR2 SVGIG (reference sequence). This CDR3 contains 12 residues. CDR3 sequence (DNA): TGTGCCTGGAAACGGGGAGGTGAAAAGCTGTTTTTT. Its translation: CAWKRGGEKLFF.

This clone was seen a single time. The V gene is TRBV4-1, the J gene TRBJ2-3, with D perhaps matching TRBD2 (6 bases). CDR3 length: 16 residues. Trimming stripped 0 bases from V and 0 bases from J, with 10 bases between. Germline CDR1 MGHRA, CDR2 YSYEKL. The CDR3 sequence is CASSQDRRGSTDTQYF. CDR3 nucleotide sequence: TGCGCCAGCAGCCAAGATAGGCGGGGTAGCACAGATACGCAGTATTTT.

The rearrangement links TRBV9 to TRBJ1-1; tentatively, D is TRBD1 (6 bases). Trimming cost V 2 bases and J 5 bases, with 13 bases left between them. The germline CDR1 and CDR2 sequences are SGDLS and YYNGEE. The CDR3 sequence is 14 residues long. CDR3 amino acids: CASSVTTQGTEAFF. The CDR3 DNA follows: TGTGCCAGCAGCGTGACGACACAGGGAACTGAAGCTTTCTTT.

The chain carries TRBV5-1 and TRBJ2-7; TRBD2 is a possible D gene (5 bases). Germline CDR1 SGHRS, CDR2 YFSETQ. The ends were cut back, 2 bases at V and 6 bases at J, with 9 bases in the middle. The CDR3 runs to 12 residues. The CDR3 DNA reads TGCGCCAGCAGCTTATTTGCGGGCGAGCAGTACTTC. Translation gives CASSLFAGEQYF.

This clone was picked up one time. This sequence joins TRBV5-4 and TRBJ2-2; the match to TRBD1 covers 7 bases. This CDR3 is built from 15 residues. Germline V gene lookup returns CDR1 SGHNT and CDR2 YYREEE (reference sequence). Losses at the gene ends were 4 bases for V and 1 base for J; bases not matched to a gene: 4. In DNA form, the CDR3 reads TGTGCCAGCAGCGTGGGACAGCTGAACACCGGGGAGCTGTTTTTT. It is translated as CASSVGQLNTGELFF.

The gene calls are TRBV4-1 and TRBJ1-4; D perhaps matches TRBD1 (5 bases). This CDR3 contains 15 residues. CDR1 and CDR2 (germline): MGHRA, YSYEKL. Trimming took 0 bases from V and 8 from J, leaving 13 bases between them. The CDR3 is CASSQEGREDEKLFF. The CDR3 bases are TGCGCCAGCAGCCAAGAGGGCAGGGAGGACGAAAAACTGTTTTTT.

The chain employs TRBV18 and TRBJ1-5; D remains ambiguous. CDR1 is KGHSH, CDR2 LQKENI, per germline. This CDR3 region has 13 residues. The germline V and J ends were trimmed by 3 bases and 7 bases, with 10 bases remaining between them. CDR3 bases: TGTGCCAGCTCACCCATAGGGCGACAGCCCCAGCATTTT. This translates into CASSPIGRQPQHF. The variable domain in full, with the rest retrieved from reference TRBV18 and TRBJ1-5, is NAGVMQNPRHLVRRRGQEARLRCSPMKGHSHVYWYRQLPEEGLKFMVYLQKENIIDESGMPKERFSAEFPKEGPSILRIQQVVRGDSAAYFCASSPIGRQPQHFGDGTRLSIL.

This clone was observed a single time. The chain recombines TRBV9 with TRBJ2-3; D gene uncertain. Germline CDR1 and CDR2: SGDLS and YYNGEE. The CDR3 is made up of 14 amino acids. Trimming removed 2 bases from V and 2 bases from J, with 9 bases in between. The CDR3 is CASSVMGPTDTQYF. For the CDR3, the DNA is TGTGCCAGCAGCGTTATGGGCCCCACAGATACGCAGTATTTT.

The V gene is TRBV5-1, the J gene TRBJ2-5, with 8 nucleotides matching TRBD1. The CDR3 contains 14 residues. CDR1 and CDR2 (germline): SGHRS, YFSETQ. The trim removed 0 bases at V and 4 bases at J, leaving 2 bases unmatched. The CDR3 sequence: CASSLATGGETQYF. In DNA, the CDR3 is TGCGCCAGCAGCTTGGCTACAGGGGGAGAGACCCAGTACTTC.

The V gene is TRBV14, the J gene TRBJ2-7, with D tentatively TRBD1 (6 bases). The CDR3 length is 17 residues. Trimming took off 1 base at V and 0 bases at J, with 16 bases between the two ends. Germline CDR1 SGHDN, CDR2 FVKESK. The CDR3 DNA sequence: TGTGCCAGCAGCCAAGTTGGGCAGGGACAAAACTCCTACGAGCAGTACTTC. This sequence encodes CASSQVGQGQNSYEQYF.

This chain links TRBV4-3 with TRBJ2-1, with TRBD2 matching 7 bases. The ends lost 4 bases at V and 6 bases at J; junction bases unmatched: 3. The CDR3 runs to 13 residues. Per germline, CDR1 LGHNA and CDR2 YSLEER. The CDR3 nucleotides read TGCGCCAGCAGCCGCGGACTAGTCAATGAGCAGTTCTTC. Residues: CASSRGLVNEQFF.

This clone appeared once. V and J are TRBV28 and TRBJ1-4, with D possibly being TRBD1 (6 bases). In germline, CDR1 is MDHEN, CDR2 SYDVKM. V lost 2 bases and J 4 bases, leaving 17 bases between the germline ends. The length of the CDR3 is 17 residues. CDR3 sequence reads: CASSLPLGQSLNEKLFF. The CDR3 DNA follows: TGTGCCAGCAGTTTACCCCTCGGACAGAGCCTTAATGAAAAACTGTTTTTT.

This clone was seen once. V usage is TRBV4-3 and J usage is TRBJ2-3, with 9 bases lining up with TRBD2. CDR1 is LGHNA, CDR2 YSLEER, per germline. J lost 3 bases, V lost 0 bases, and 16 bases had no gene match. The CDR3 has 20 residues. CDR3 amino acids: CASSQEGLAGRMGITDTQYF. For the CDR3, the DNA is TGCGCCAGCAGCCAAGAAGGGCTAGCGGGGAGGATGGGTATTACAGATACGCAGTATTTT.

Only one count was recorded for this clone. V and J are TRBV5-1 and TRBJ2-5; D is unresolved. V lost 1 base and J 4 bases, leaving 8 bases between the germline ends. The CDR3 loop spans 13 amino acids. The germline CDR1 and CDR2 sequences are SGHRS and YFSETQ. The CDR3 loop is CASSLRVGETQYF. The DNA of the CDR3 is TGCGCCAGCAGCTTGAGGGTGGGAGAGACCCAGTACTTC. The variable domain in full, completed from reference TRBV5-1 and TRBJ2-5, reads KAGVTQTPRYLIKTRGQQVTLSCSPISGHRSVSWYQQTPGQGLQFLFEYFSETQRNKGNFPGRFSGRQFSNSRSEMNVSTLELGDSALYLCASSLRVGETQYFGPGTRLLVL.

The chain has TRBV7-3 and TRBJ2-1, with 12 bases identical to TRBD2. The V segment lost 5 bases and the J segment 3 bases; nucleotides outside the gene matches: 5. The CDR3 spans 16 residues. Looked up from germline, CDR1 is SGHTA and CDR2 is FQGTGA. The CDR3 reads CASSPRTSGIYNEQFF. Written as DNA, the CDR3 is TGTGCCAGCAGCCCCCGGACTAGCGGGATCTACAATGAGCAGTTCTTC.

The V call is TRBV6-5, the J call TRBJ2-2, with 8 bases that match TRBD1. The CDR3 is made up of 16 amino acids. Germline V gene lookup returns CDR1 MNHEY and CDR2 SVGAGI. V lost 2 bases and J lost 5; bases outside the gene matches: 7. In DNA form, the CDR3 reads TGTGCCAGCAGTTACGGACAGGGTAGTAAAACCGGGGAGCTGTTTTTT. This translates into CASSYGQGSKTGELFF.

This chain links TRBV7-9 with TRBJ1-5; D possibly corresponds to TRBD1 (5 bases). The CDR3 has 14 amino acids. Trimming cost V 3 bases and J 7 bases, with 13 bases left between them. CDR1 and CDR2 (germline): SEHNR, FQNEAQ (reference sequence). The CDR3 protein is CASSLGTSRQPQHF. CDR3 sequence (DNA): TGTGCCAGCAGCTTGGGGACTAGTAGGCAGCCCCAGCATTTT.

The J gene is TRBJ2-7, the V gene TRBV25-1; no reliable D call. CDR1 and CDR2 (germline): MGHDK, SYGVNS. The CDR3 contains 12 residues. The V gene lost 3 bases and the J gene lost 3 bases, with 6 bases spanning the gap. CDR3 DNA sequence: TGTGCCAGCAGTGAGAGGAGCTACGAGCAGTACTTC. This encodes CASSERSYEQYF.

The genes are TRBV5-1 and TRBJ2-7; perhaps TRBD2 as D (5 bases). This CDR3 region has 15 residues. V was pared by 4 bases and J by 2 bases, with 16 bases between. The germline gives CDR1 SGHRS, CDR2 YFSETQ. CDR3 sequence reads: CASSPVRGTAYEQYF. Written as DNA, the CDR3 is TGCGCCAGCAGCCCCGTCCGGGGAACAGCCTACGAGCAGTACTTC.

The chain joins TRBV9 to TRBJ1-2; D gene uncertain. This CDR3 contains 14 residues. V lost 0 bases and J 5 bases, leaving 11 bases between the germline ends. Germline V gene lookup returns CDR1 SGDLS and CDR2 YYNGEE. In DNA form, the CDR3 reads TGTGCCAGCAGCGTAGATTTACAGAAGTATGGCTACACCTTC. As protein: CASSVDLQKYGYTF.

The CDR3 region has the DNA TGTGCCAGCAGTTTGGGGCAGGGGACAGGTGCCTATGGCTACACCTTC. It is translated as CASSLGQGTGAYGYTF. The rearrangement joins TRBV27 to TRBJ1-2; TRBD1 matches at 8 bases. Germline trimming cut 3 bases from V and 4 bases from J; bases unmatched to any gene: 10. This CDR3 has 16 amino acids. CDR1 MNHEY and CDR2 SMNVEV come from the germline V gene (reference sequence).

This clone was detected many times. The DNA of the CDR3 is TGTGCCAGCAGCTTGGGGACGGACCACACTGAAGCTTTCTTT. This sequence encodes CASSLGTDHTEAFF. The V gene is TRBV7-9, the J gene TRBJ1-1; tentatively, D is TRBD1 (5 bases). Germline CDR1 and CDR2: SEHNR and FQNEAQ (reference sequence). V was shortened by 3 bases and J by 3 bases, with 11 bases between the two germline ends. This CDR3 is built from 14 residues. Complete variable domain (other parts from reference TRBV7-9 and TRBJ1-1): DTGVSQNPRHKITKRGQNVTFRCDPISEHNRLYWYRQTLGQGPEFLTYFQNEAQLEKSRLLSDRFSAERPKGSFSTLEIQRTEQGDSAMYLCASSLGTDHTEAFFGQGTRLTVV.